A selection of T cell receptor beta chains follows, all from one sample in a study of Ad26.COV2.S vaccination and SARS-CoV-2 variants. Repertoires were generated with immunoSEQ multiplex PCR, while TCRdb's copy carries only in-frame clones and drops some. The table shows 380,000 or so clones, with around 82% occurring only once. The material sequenced was peripheral blood, taken in a trial of Ad26.COV2.S vaccine versus placebo. The source is a person aged 18-65 years who received the Ad26.COV2.S COVID-19 vaccine or a placebo. CDR3s include the opening cysteine and the closing phenylalanine or tryptophan.

J gene	V gene	CDR3 protein
TRBJ1-4	TRBV18	CASSAERGINEKLFF
TRBJ2-5	TRBV5-1	CASTSGEVEETQYF
TRBJ2-1	TRBV11-3	CASSWVGSYNEQFF
TRBJ2-5	TRBV5-1	CASSLGTVLQETQYF
TRBJ2-3	TRBV9	CASSLATDTQYF
TRBJ1-4	TRBV2	CASSEVLGRKPATNEKLFF
TRBJ2-1	TRBV5-1	CASSFGRGGSYNEQFF
TRBJ2-1	TRBV5-1	CASSPGLAAGMYNEQFF
TRBJ2-7	TRBV29-1	CSVGGVYEQYF
TRBJ2-1	TRBV7-2	CASSLAGSYNEQFF
TRBJ2-5	TRBV14	CASRELGGVETQYF
TRBJ1-2	TRBV6-6	CASSYPGTGGYGYTF
TRBJ1-6	TRBV6-5	CASSPTGGWSPLHF
TRBJ1-1	TRBV21-1	CASSKTPNSAEAFF
TRBJ2-3	TRBV18	CASSPMPGWADTQYF
TRBJ2-7	TRBV5-4	CASSPRDGLYEQYF
TRBJ2-5	TRBV12-3/TRBV12-4	CASSLREQETQYF
TRBJ2-4	TRBV5-1	CASSFNVGLAKNIQYF
TRBJ2-5	TRBV2	CASSGQGANGETQYF
TRBJ2-6	TRBV20-1	CSASEGLGGRGGSGANVLTF
TRBJ2-5	TRBV5-1	CASSGQPGSGGQETQYF
TRBJ2-7	TRBV30	CAWRGQSYEQYF
TRBJ1-2	TRBV28	CASSLWGADYGYTF
TRBJ2-7	TRBV27	CASSTPYSGEQYF
TRBJ1-6	TRBV18	CASSLGQSSSPLHF
TRBJ2-7	TRBV3-1/TRBV3-2	CASSLASSDYEQYF
TRBJ2-7	TRBV11-3	CASGSWRELHEQYF
TRBJ2-7	TRBV18	CASSPARDEQYF
TRBJ2-1	TRBV9	CASSGKLAGGLTEQFF
TRBJ2-7	TRBV27	CASSLLGGPGEQYF
TRBJ2-7	TRBV6-5	CAGGTGYSSYEQYF
TRBJ2-7	TRBV7-2	CASSLEVAGFYEQYF
TRBJ2-5	TRBV11-2	CASSPSSSAQETQYF
TRBJ1-2	TRBV4-2	CASSQGDRGYTF
TRBJ1-2	TRBV24-1	CATSPRGSYGYTF
TRBJ1-6	TRBV19	CASSTSGGVNSPLHF
TRBJ1-6	TRBV16	CASSLDRFNSPLHF
TRBJ2-1	TRBV21-1	CASSHTDPRHNEQFF
TRBJ2-4	TRBV3-1/TRBV3-2	CASSQETNPWGNIQYF
TRBJ1-5	TRBV6-5	CASSYSGAGNQPQHF
TRBJ2-2	TRBV24-1	CATSSRQYGELFF
TRBJ2-7	TRBV27	CASSLRGGFYEQYF
TRBJ2-1	TRBV5-1	CASSLGVGSLTNNEQFF
TRBJ1-4	TRBV6-5	CASSPGQGHEKLFF
TRBJ2-7	TRBV29-1	CSPTTGTLYEQYF
TRBJ1-2	TRBV4-1	CASSQGGKAGGNGYTF
TRBJ1-1	TRBV5-1	CASSLHGTEAFF
TRBJ1-6	TRBV4-1	CASSPLPGSNNSPLHF
TRBJ2-3	TRBV6-2/TRBV6-3	CASSYTGAVTDTQYF
TRBJ1-2	TRBV6-2/TRBV6-3	CASSQGRTHIGYTF
TRBJ1-2	TRBV6-5	CASGQYAGDWYGYTF